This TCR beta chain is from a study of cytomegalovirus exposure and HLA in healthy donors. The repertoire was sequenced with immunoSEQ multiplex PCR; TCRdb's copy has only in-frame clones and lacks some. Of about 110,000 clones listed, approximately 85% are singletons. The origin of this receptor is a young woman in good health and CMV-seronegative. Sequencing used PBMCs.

The CDR3 protein is CASSYGQYTDTQYF. The CDR3 region has the DNA TGTGCCAGCAGTTACGGACAATACACAGATACGCAGTATTTT. This chain links TRBV6-5 with TRBJ2-3, with D tentatively TRBD1 (5 bases). CDR1 and CDR2 (germline): MNHEY, SVGAGI. With 2 bases removed from V and 2 bases from J, the gap between germline ends came to 8 bases. This CDR3 has 14 residues.